This entry concerns a single TCR beta chain. Its antigen is unknown. This sample was included in a study of cytomegalovirus exposure and HLA in healthy donors. Study-wide background: A later analysis reported the 100 to 150 validation repertoires used the same platform as the roughly 670 first-cohort repertoires.

General study results and limits: For cytomegalovirus status, the classifier reportedly gave diagnoses with high specificity and sensitivity.

The repertoire was sequenced with immunoSEQ multiplex PCR; TCRdb's copy has only in-frame clones and lacks some. Found here are tens of thousands of clones, 90% to 97% of them singletons; the top ten hold 0.85% to 1%. The material sequenced was PBMCs. The sequence was obtained from a man younger than 35 in good health and CMV-seronegative.

This CDR3 reads CASSMGGQPTYEQYF. The CDR3 region has the DNA TGTGCCAGTAGTATGGGGGGACAGCCGACCTACGAGCAGTACTTC. The chain carries TRBV19 and TRBJ2-7; D is perhaps TRBD1 (7 bases). The V gene's germline CDR1 is LNHDA and CDR2 SQIVND (reference sequence). V was trimmed by 3 bases and J by 2 bases, leaving 14 bases between them. This CDR3 has 15 residues.